This note documents a single T cell receptor beta chain sequence. Assay used: immunoSEQ multiplex PCR; TCRdb lists only in-frame clones, some missing. The table lists about 150,000 clones, about 87% of them singletons, with 6% to 7% in the top ten. The data derive from a study of blood T cell repertoires in COVID-19. Trimming pared 1 base from V and 13 bases from J, leaving 5 bases between. CDR3 length: 11 residues. The sample taken for sequencing was peripheral blood. The TCR comes from a man at least 80 years old with acute or convalescent COVID-19. The chain is built from TRBV12-3 or TRBV12-4 and TRBJ1-6; D unresolved. CDR3 DNA sequence: TGTGCCAGCAGTTTAGGAGGGCCCCTCCACTTT. It specifies CASSLGGPLHF.